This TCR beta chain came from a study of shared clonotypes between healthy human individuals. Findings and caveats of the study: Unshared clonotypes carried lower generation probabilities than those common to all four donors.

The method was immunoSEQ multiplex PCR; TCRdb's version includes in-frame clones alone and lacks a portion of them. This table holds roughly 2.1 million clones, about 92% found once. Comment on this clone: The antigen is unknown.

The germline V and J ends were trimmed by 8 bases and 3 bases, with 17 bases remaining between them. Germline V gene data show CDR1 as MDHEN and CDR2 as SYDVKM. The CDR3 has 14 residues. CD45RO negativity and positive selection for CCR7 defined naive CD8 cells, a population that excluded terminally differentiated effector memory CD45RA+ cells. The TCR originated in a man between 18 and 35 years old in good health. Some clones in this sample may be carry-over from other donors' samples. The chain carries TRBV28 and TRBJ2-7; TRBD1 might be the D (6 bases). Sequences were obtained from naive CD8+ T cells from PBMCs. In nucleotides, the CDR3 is TGTGCCAGCGAAGCAACAGGGACCTTCTACGAGCAGTACTTC. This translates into CASEATGTFYEQYF.